Listed below are T cell receptor beta chains from one sample, sequenced in a study of blood T cell repertoires in COVID-19. Assay: immunoSEQ multiplex PCR; the TCRdb copy retains only in-frame clones and omits some. The repertoire consists of 390,000 or so clones, with about 87% occurring once and the leading ten covering about 10%. The sequencing sample was made of PBMCs or T cells enriched from blood (not recorded which). The receptors were sampled from a woman aged 45-65 years who had recovered from COVID-19. The CDR3 runs from the conserved cysteine through the conserved F or W. The order of the fields is J gene, D gene, clone size, V gene, CDR3 DNA, CDR3 protein. A D gene is named only where the DNA matches it firmly. A clone size is listed for some rows: how often the clone was seen (once, few, many), or a class if it is expanded.

TRBJ2-2,TRBD2,-,TRBV4-1,TGCGCCAGCAGCCTTGTACTAGCGGGGGGAGCGAACACCGGGGAGCTGTTTTTT,CASSLVLAGGANTGELFF
TRBJ2-7,-,-,TRBV18,TGTGCCAGCTCACCAGGGTCCGGGACAGAGCAGTACTTC,CASSPGSGTEQYF
TRBJ1-5,TRBD1,-,TRBV29-1,TGCAGCGTTGGGACAGGGGATCAGCCCCAGCATTTT,CSVGTGDQPQHF
TRBJ2-3,-,-,TRBV15,TGTGCCACCAGCAGCCCCACGAGGGTTGGGGGGTGGGATACGCAGTATTTT,CATSSPTRVGGWDTQYF
TRBJ2-7,-,-,TRBV18,TGTGCCAGCTCACCGGGTCAGGGGCGGTACGAGCAGTACTTC,CASSPGQGRYEQYF
TRBJ1-1,-,few,TRBV2,TGTGCCAGCAGTTATAGGGACATCTCGGAAGCTTTCTTT,CASSYRDISEAFF
TRBJ1-3,TRBD1,-,TRBV10-3,TGTGCCATCAGCCGGGGACAGGCTGGAAACACCATATATTTT,CAISRGQAGNTIYF
TRBJ1-2,-,-,TRBV7-6,TGTGCCAGCAGATCCTACAGGGATGGCTACACCTTC,CASRSYRDGYTF
TRBJ1-1,-,-,TRBV30,TGTGCCTGGAGGTCTGGAGGATGGACTGAAGCTTTCTTT,CAWRSGGWTEAFF
TRBJ1-2,-,-,TRBV29-1,TGCAGCGTTCGTGACCTGGAGGACTATGGCTACACCTTC,CSVRDLEDYGYTF
TRBJ2-1,TRBD2,-,TRBV27,TGTGCCAGCAGTTCGAACCTCGGGGGGGCTGTCTACAATGAGCAGTTCTTC,CASSSNLGGAVYNEQFF
TRBJ2-1,-,few,TRBV27,TGTGCCAGCAAGAGGGCAGGGGTTTACAATGAGCAGTTCTTC,CASKRAGVYNEQFF
TRBJ1-4,TRBD1,-,TRBV27,TGTGCCAGCAGAGCCGGGACAGGGGGCGCGACTAATGAAAAACTGTTTTTT,CASRAGTGGATNEKLFF
TRBJ2-3,TRBD2,-,TRBV29-1,TGCAGCGTTCTTAACTTTACTAGCGGGCATACGCAGTATTTT,CSVLNFTSGHTQYF
TRBJ2-7,-,-,TRBV27,TGTGCCAGCAGCCCCCGTGGGAGCTTACCCTCCTACGAGCAGTACTTC,CASSPRGSLPSYEQYF
TRBJ2-1,TRBD2,-,TRBV5-1,TGCGCCAGCAGCTTCCAACCGACTAGCGGGGGTAATGAGCAGTTCTTC,CASSFQPTSGGNEQFF
TRBJ2-7,TRBD1,-,TRBV4-2,TGTGCCAGCAGCCAAGCTCTTGACTGGGACAGGGACTACGAGCAGTACTTC,CASSQALDWDRDYEQYF
TRBJ1-1,TRBD1,many,TRBV6-5,TGTGCCAGCAGCCCGCCCGGGACAGAGTATTTCTTT,CASSPPGTEYFF
TRBJ1-1,-,-,TRBV5-1,TGCGCCAGCAGCTTGGCCTCCATTGCGACTGAAGCTTTCTTT,CASSLASIATEAFF
TRBJ2-4,-,-,TRBV19,TGTGCCAGTAGTATAGGTCGAATAATCGGGAGACAGTCCAAAAACATTCAGTACTTC,CASSIGRIIGRQSKNIQYF
TRBJ1-2,-,-,TRBV28,TGTGCCAGCAGTTTAGAGGGTCACTATGGCTACACCTTC,CASSLEGHYGYTF
TRBJ2-1,-,-,TRBV19,TGTGCCAGCGGAAAACAGTCACCGCTAATCAATGAGCAGTTCTTC,CASGKQSPLINEQFF
TRBJ2-7,TRBD2,-,TRBV5-1,TGCGCCAGCAGTCAGGGACTAGCGGGGGGCCGCTCCTACGAGCAGTACTTC,CASSQGLAGGRSYEQYF
TRBJ2-7,TRBD2,-,TRBV12-3/TRBV12-4,TGTGCCAGCAGTGCTTCTAGCGGGGGGCGGTACTTC,CASSASSGGRYF
TRBJ2-7,-,-,TRBV27,TGTGCCAGCAGTCACCGGGACTGGTCCGACGAGCAGTACTTC,CASSHRDWSDEQYF
TRBJ1-3,-,-,TRBV5-6,TGTGCCAGCAGCCCTCCGGGTTCAGCTGGAAACACCATATATTTT,CASSPPGSAGNTIYF
TRBJ1-1,TRBD1,-,TRBV6-1,TGTGCCAGCAGTGCTCCCGGGACAGGGACGCGCAACACTGAAGCTTTCTTT,CASSAPGTGTRNTEAFF
TRBJ1-2,-,-,TRBV7-2,TGTGCCAGCAGAAAGGGAGGTGGAGGTAGTGGCTACACCTTC,CASRKGGGGSGYTF
TRBJ2-5,-,-,TRBV14,TGTGCCAGCAGCCAGCGGACAGTACTCGGGAGGGAGACCCAGTACTTC,CASSQRTVLGRETQYF
TRBJ2-1,TRBD2,-,TRBV7-3,TGTGCCAGCAGCTTCTGGGGGTCAGCGGGGAAACCCTGGGGCAATGAGCAGTTCTTC,CASSFWGSAGKPWGNEQFF
TRBJ1-2,-,-,TRBV5-4,TGTGCCAGCAGCCCGGGGACATTAGTGAAGGGCTACACCTTC,CASSPGTLVKGYTF
TRBJ2-7,TRBD2,-,TRBV4-3,TGCGCCAGCAGCCAAGACCATAGCGGGGGGGTGGTTGCGCAGTACTTC,CASSQDHSGGVVAQYF
TRBJ2-7,TRBD2,-,TRBV6-2/TRBV6-3,TGTGCCAGCAGTACGAGGGACTACGGGCTAGCGGGATTCTACGAGCAGTACTTC,CASSTRDYGLAGFYEQYF
TRBJ1-6,TRBD1,few,TRBV5-1,TGCGCCAGCAGCCCTGAGGGACAGGGCCTTTCACCCCTCCACTTT,CASSPEGQGLSPLHF
TRBJ2-2,TRBD2,-,TRBV2,TGTGCCAGCAGAGAGACTAGCGGGGCCGGGGAGCTGTTTTTT,CASRETSGAGELFF
TRBJ1-1,-,-,TRBV28,TGTGCCAGCAGTTGGTTGGCGGGGAACACTGAAGCTTTCTTT,CASSWLAGNTEAFF
TRBJ2-5,-,-,TRBV7-9,TGTGCCAGCAACAAGGGGGGGTACCAAGAGACCCAGTACTTC,CASNKGGYQETQYF
TRBJ1-2,-,once,TRBV12-3/TRBV12-4,TGTGCCAGCAGTTTGGGCGGGAACTATGGCTACACCTTC,CASSLGGNYGYTF
TRBJ2-7,TRBD1,-,TRBV6-6,TGTGCCAGCAGGAACCCGGGACAGGGCCTTTACGAGCAGTACTTC,CASRNPGQGLYEQYF
TRBJ1-2,-,-,TRBV4-1,TGCGCCAGCAGCCACGCGACCACAGGGAACTATGGCTACACCTTC,CASSHATTGNYGYTF
TRBJ2-5,TRBD2,-,TRBV4-1,TGCGCCAGCAGCCAAGATTTCTCCCGGTCTAGCGGCCAAGAGACCCAGTACTTC,CASSQDFSRSSGQETQYF
TRBJ1-5,-,-,TRBV30,TGTGCCTGGAGTGTACGGGGGGGAGCTCAGCCCCAGCATTTT,CAWSVRGGAQPQHF
TRBJ2-2,-,-,TRBV2,TGTGCCAGCAGTGAAGACAGTCTGGCCGGGGAGCTGTTTTTT,CASSEDSLAGELFF
TRBJ2-7,-,-,TRBV14,TGTGCCAGCAGCCAGGGTCAGGGTACGCTGGACTACGAGCAGTACTTC,CASSQGQGTLDYEQYF
TRBJ2-1,TRBD2,-,TRBV10-3,TGTGCCATCAGTGTGGGTAGCGGGGGCGAATCCTACAATGAGCAGTTCTTC,CAISVGSGGESYNEQFF
TRBJ1-1,-,-,TRBV5-6,TGTGCCAGCAGGCGGGGAATCTCGGAAGCTTTCTTT,CASRRGISEAFF
TRBJ2-3,TRBD2,-,TRBV9,TGTGCCAGCAGCGGGCGGGTCGCGGGGGGGCTTGATACGCAGTATTTT,CASSGRVAGGLDTQYF
TRBJ1-1,-,few,TRBV7-2,TGTGCCAGCAGCCGGAGCACCGCGAACACTGAAGCTTTCTTT,CASSRSTANTEAFF
TRBJ1-2,-,-,TRBV2,TGTGCCAGCTCTGGCAGAGCTGGAGATGGCTACACCTTC,CASSGRAGDGYTF
TRBJ1-1,-,-,TRBV5-1,TGCGCCAGCAGCAGCTTGATGCGGGCAGCTATGAACACTGAAGCTTTCTTT,CASSSLMRAAMNTEAFF
TRBJ2-3,-,-,TRBV24-1,TGTGCCACCAGTCCCCGCCCAAAGTCCTCATTAACTGTCCGTCCAGATACGCAGTATTTT,CATSPRPKSSLTVRPDTQYF
TRBJ1-2,-,-,TRBV29-1,TGCAGCACAAGACAGGCCAACTATGGCTACACCTTC,CSTRQANYGYTF
TRBJ1-2,-,-,TRBV18,TGTGCCAGCTCACCAATGCCCTCGGGGGATGGCTACACCTTC,CASSPMPSGDGYTF
TRBJ2-5,-,-,TRBV6-5,TGTGCCAGCAGGCTAGTAGGCCTCCAAGAGACCCAGTACTTC,CASRLVGLQETQYF